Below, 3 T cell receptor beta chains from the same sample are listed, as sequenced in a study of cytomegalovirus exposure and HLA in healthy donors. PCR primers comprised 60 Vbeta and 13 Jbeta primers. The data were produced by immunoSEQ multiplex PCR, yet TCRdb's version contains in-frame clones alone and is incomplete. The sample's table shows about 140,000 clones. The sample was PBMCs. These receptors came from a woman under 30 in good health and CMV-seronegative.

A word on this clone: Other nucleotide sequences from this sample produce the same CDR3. The CDR3 nucleotides read TGTGCCAGCTCACCGACAGAGAACACTGAAGCTTTCTTT. It translates to CASSPTENTEAFF. The chain couples TRBV18 to TRBJ1-1, with D maybe TRBD1 (5 bases). The CDR3 is made up of 13 amino acids. The germline V gene encodes CDR1 KGHSH and CDR2 LQKENI. V was trimmed by 3 bases and J by 1 base, leaving 6 bases between them.

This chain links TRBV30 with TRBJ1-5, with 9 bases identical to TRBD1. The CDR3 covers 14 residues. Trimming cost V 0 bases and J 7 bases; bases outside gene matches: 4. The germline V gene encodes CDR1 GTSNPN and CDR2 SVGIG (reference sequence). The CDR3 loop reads CAWSVGTGYQPQHF. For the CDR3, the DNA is TGTGCCTGGAGTGTCGGGACAGGGTACCAGCCCCAGCATTTT.

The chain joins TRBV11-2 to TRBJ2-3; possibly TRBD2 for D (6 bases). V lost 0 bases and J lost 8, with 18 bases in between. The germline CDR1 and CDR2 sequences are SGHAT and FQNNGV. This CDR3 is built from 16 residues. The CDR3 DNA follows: TGTGCCAGCAGCTTAGATCTCTTAGCGGAGTACGGTACGCAGTATTTT. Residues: CASSLDLLAEYGTQYF.